These T cell receptor beta chains were read from a single sample in a study of PD-1 blockade in classical Hodgkin lymphoma. Clones were sequenced by immunoSEQ multiplex PCR, and TCRdb holds only the in-frame ones, with some missing. The table includes 80,000 to 100,000 clones, roughly 76% detected once. This sample comprised peripheral blood mononuclear cells (PBMCs), obtained before the second cycle of nivolumab. The receptors derive from a human donor with classical Hodgkin lymphoma. The CDR3 runs from the conserved cysteine through the conserved F or W. Fields, in order: D gene, V gene, clone size, J gene, CDR3 protein, CDR3 DNA. A D gene is named only where the DNA matches it firmly. The size of a clone is reported for some rows only, either as once, few or many, or as a class for expanded clones.

TRBD1,TRBV10-3,NA,TRBJ1-1,CAIRDRDTEAFF,TGTGCCATCAGGGACAGGGACACTGAAGCTTTCTTT
TRBD2,TRBV10-3,NA,TRBJ2-5,CATRTSGGGETQYF,TGTGCCACGAGGACTAGCGGAGGGGGAGAGACCCAGTACTTC
NA,TRBV19,NA,TRBJ1-2,CASSEQGNYGYTF,TGTGCCAGTAGTGAACAGGGAAACTATGGCTACACCTTC
NA,TRBV19,NA,TRBJ2-7,CASSMGGLYEQYF,TGTGCCAGTAGTATGGGAGGCCTGTACGAGCAGTACTTC
TRBD2,TRBV2,NA,TRBJ2-3,CASRPGGGGRTDTQYF,TGTGCCAGCAGGCCTGGGGGGGGAGGCCGCACAGATACGCAGTATTTT
TRBD1,TRBV4-1,NA,TRBJ1-2,CASSQRGGRKYGYTF,TGCGCCAGCAGCCAAAGAGGGGGCCGTAAGTATGGCTACACCTTC
NA,TRBV6-1,NA,TRBJ1-5,CASSESVPGSNQPQHF,TGTGCCAGCAGTGAGTCAGTCCCCGGGAGCAATCAGCCCCAGCATTTT
NA,TRBV19,NA,TRBJ2-5,CASSIVLGGETQYF,TGTGCCAGTAGTATAGTTCTGGGAGGCGAGACCCAGTACTTC
TRBD1,TRBV15,NA,TRBJ1-2,CATSPGQGRFNYGYTF,TGTGCCACCAGCCCGGGACAGGGCCGTTTCAACTATGGCTACACCTTC
TRBD2,TRBV6-1,NA,TRBJ2-1,CASSVPGTSPYNEQFF,TGTGCCAGCAGTGTCCCCGGGACTAGCCCCTACAATGAGCAGTTCTTC
NA,TRBV29-1,NA,TRBJ1-2,CSVPTGAGIGYTF,TGCAGCGTGCCCACCGGGGCCGGGATTGGCTACACCTTC
NA,TRBV10-3,NA,TRBJ1-1,CAIRNSENTEAFF,TGTGCCATCAGGAACAGCGAAAACACTGAAGCTTTCTTT
NA,TRBV29-1,NA,TRBJ2-7,CSARGGPYEQYF,TGCAGCGCCAGGGGGGGACCCTACGAGCAGTACTTC
NA,TRBV19,few,TRBJ1-1,CASSIVGMRTEAFF,TGTGCCAGTAGTATCGTGGGGATGCGGACTGAAGCTTTCTTT
TRBD1,TRBV5-8,NA,TRBJ1-2,CASSFGTDYGYTF,TGTGCCAGCAGCTTCGGGACAGATTATGGCTACACCTTC
NA,TRBV5-1,once,TRBJ2-5,CASKKVGLETQYF,TGCGCCAGCAAAAAGGTGGGGTTGGAGACCCAGTACTTC
NA,TRBV6-4,once,TRBJ2-2,CASSEQGPGELFF,TGTGCCAGCAGCGAACAGGGCCCCGGGGAGCTGTTTTTT
TRBD2,TRBV10-3,NA,TRBJ2-3,CAIQGSGKIDTQYF,TGTGCCATCCAGGGAAGCGGGAAAATAGATACGCAGTATTTT
TRBD1,TRBV7-3,NA,TRBJ2-1,CASSMDRGNEQFF,TGTGCCAGCAGCATGGACAGGGGGAATGAGCAGTTCTTC
NA,TRBV5-1,NA,TRBJ2-2,CASSLEVGHFNTGELFF,TGCGCCAGCAGCTTGGAGGTGGGACACTTCAACACCGGGGAGCTGTTTTTT
NA,TRBV2,NA,TRBJ2-7,CASSEQGYEQYF,TGTGCCAGCAGTGAACAGGGTTACGAGCAGTACTTC
NA,TRBV5-8,NA,TRBJ2-3,CASSLKGSGDTQYF,TGTGCCAGCAGCTTGAAGGGATCAGGAGATACGCAGTATTTT
NA,TRBV29-1,NA,TRBJ1-1,CSARDTPEAFF,TGCAGCGCCCGGGACACCCCTGAAGCTTTCTTT
NA,TRBV27,NA,TRBJ2-3,CASSPSFGDTQYF,TGTGCCAGCAGTCCCTCCTTTGGGGATACGCAGTATTTT
TRBD1,TRBV11-2,NA,TRBJ2-7,CASSRTGDTYEQYF,TGTGCCAGCAGTCGGACAGGGGATACCTACGAGCAGTACTTC
TRBD2,TRBV7-2,NA,TRBJ2-5,CASSPMLAEETQYF,TGTGCCAGCAGCCCCATGCTAGCGGAAGAGACCCAGTACTTC
NA,TRBV7-2,once,TRBJ2-7,CASSLSPSGTYEQYF,TGTGCCAGCAGCTTATCTCCGTCAGGGACCTACGAGCAGTACTTC
NA,TRBV27,NA,TRBJ2-1,CASRPPGTLTNEQFF,TGTGCCAGCAGACCCCCCGGGACACTCACCAATGAGCAGTTCTTC
NA,TRBV6-1,NA,TRBJ1-1,CASSPGRDTEAFF,TGTGCCAGCAGTCCCGGTAGAGACACTGAAGCTTTCTTT
NA,TRBV6-5,NA,TRBJ2-1,CASSNFLASEQFF,TGTGCCAGCAGTAACTTTCTAGCGTCTGAGCAGTTCTTC
NA,TRBV7-2,NA,TRBJ1-3,CASSPSGVRGNTIYF,TGTGCCAGCAGCCCCAGCGGGGTCCGTGGAAACACCATATATTTT
TRBD1,TRBV7-9,few,TRBJ1-2,CASSWDRQRGYTF,TGTGCCAGCAGTTGGGACAGGCAACGTGGCTACACCTTC
TRBD2,TRBV7-9,NA,TRBJ2-2,CASSPSGVNTGELFF,TGTGCCAGCAGCCCTAGCGGGGTAAACACCGGGGAGCTGTTTTTT
TRBD2,TRBV9,NA,TRBJ2-1,CASSVRLASYNEQFF,TGTGCCAGCAGCGTGAGACTAGCCTCCTACAATGAGCAGTTCTTC
NA,TRBV6-5,NA,TRBJ1-1,CASSTGNTEAFF,TGTGCCAGCAGCACAGGGAACACTGAAGCTTTCTTT
NA,TRBV5-6,NA,TRBJ1-2,CASSLVGRGVYGYTF,TGTGCCAGCAGCTTGGTGGGCAGGGGAGTATATGGCTACACCTTC
NA,TRBV7-2,NA,TRBJ1-5,CASSLTWTPGNSEPQHF,TGTGCCAGCAGCTTAACCTGGACCCCCGGAAACTCGGAGCCCCAGCATTTT
NA,TRBV6-1,NA,TRBJ2-5,CASSEAVTLGGTQYF,TGTGCCAGCAGTGAAGCGGTGACCCTAGGAGGGACCCAGTACTTC
TRBD2,TRBV18,NA,TRBJ2-1,CASSPPSGGTYNEQFF,TGTGCCAGCTCACCACCGTCGGGAGGCACCTACAATGAGCAGTTCTTC
NA,TRBV6-5,few,TRBJ2-6,CASGLGAGANVLTF,TGTGCCAGCGGCCTTGGCGCTGGGGCCAACGTCCTGACTTTC
TRBD1,TRBV7-2,NA,TRBJ1-1,CASSLFPGQGGSTEAFF,TGTGCCAGCAGCTTATTCCCCGGACAGGGTGGGTCGACTGAAGCTTTCTTT
TRBD1,TRBV7-2,NA,TRBJ1-4,CASSLGKGAVMDEKLFF,TGTGCCAGCAGCTTAGGAAAGGGGGCGGTCATGGATGAAAAACTGTTTTTT
NA,TRBV5-4,NA,TRBJ1-1,CASSLQGRPTEAFF,TGTGCCAGCAGCTTGCAGGGCCGACCCACTGAAGCTTTCTTT
TRBD1,TRBV30,once,TRBJ2-7,CAWIRDRANHEQYF,TGTGCCTGGATCAGGGACAGGGCAAACCACGAGCAGTACTTC
TRBD1,TRBV6-1,NA,TRBJ2-2,CASNRQGSAGELFF,TGTGCCAGCAATCGACAGGGCTCAGCCGGGGAGCTGTTTTTT
NA,TRBV29-1,NA,TRBJ1-4,CSVEDSGEKLFF,TGCAGCGTTGAGGACAGCGGTGAAAAACTGTTTTTT